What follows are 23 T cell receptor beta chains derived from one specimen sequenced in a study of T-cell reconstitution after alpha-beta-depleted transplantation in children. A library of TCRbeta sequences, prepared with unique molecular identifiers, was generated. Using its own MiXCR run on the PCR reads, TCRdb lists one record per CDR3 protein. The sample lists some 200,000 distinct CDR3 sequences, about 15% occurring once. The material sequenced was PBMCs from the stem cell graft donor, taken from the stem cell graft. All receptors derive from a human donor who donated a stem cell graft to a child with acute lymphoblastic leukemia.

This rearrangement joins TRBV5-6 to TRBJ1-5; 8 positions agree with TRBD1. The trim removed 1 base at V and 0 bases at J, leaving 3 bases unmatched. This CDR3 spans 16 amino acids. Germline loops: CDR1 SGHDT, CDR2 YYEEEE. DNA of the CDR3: TGTGCCAGCAGCTTGACAGGGGGATCTAGCAATCAGCCCCAGCATTTT. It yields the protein CASSLTGGSSNQPQHF.

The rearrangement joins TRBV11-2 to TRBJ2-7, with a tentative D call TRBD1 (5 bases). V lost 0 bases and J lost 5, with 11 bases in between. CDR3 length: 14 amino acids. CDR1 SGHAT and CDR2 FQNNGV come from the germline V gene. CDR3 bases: TGTGCCAGCAGCTTAGAGATTGTGGGGCACGAGCAGTACTTC. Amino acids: CASSLEIVGHEQYF.

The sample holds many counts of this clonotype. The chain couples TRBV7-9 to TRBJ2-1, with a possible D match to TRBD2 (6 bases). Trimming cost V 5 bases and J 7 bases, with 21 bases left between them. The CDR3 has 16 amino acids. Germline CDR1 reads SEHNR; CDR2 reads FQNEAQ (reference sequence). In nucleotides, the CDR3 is TGTGCCAGCAGCCCAGGAACCGGGAGAGCTAGGAATGAGCAGTTCTTC. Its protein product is CASSPGTGRARNEQFF.

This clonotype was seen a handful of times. CDR3 bases: TGTGCCAGCAGCGCCGGGACGTCCGGAAACACCATATATTTT. It codes for CASSAGTSGNTIYF. V is TRBV11-2 and J is TRBJ1-3, with a possible D match to TRBD1 (5 bases). Germline V gene sequence: CDR1 SGHAT, CDR2 FQNNGV. Between the trimmed V and J ends, which lost 5 bases and 4 bases, there was a span of 12 bases. This CDR3 is built from 14 residues.

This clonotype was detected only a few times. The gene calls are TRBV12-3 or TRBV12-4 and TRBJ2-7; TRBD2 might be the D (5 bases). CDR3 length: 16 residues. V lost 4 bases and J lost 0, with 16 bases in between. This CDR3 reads CASSSWTLLSSYEQYF. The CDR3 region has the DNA TGTGCCAGCAGTTCCTGGACTCTACTGAGCTCCTACGAGCAGTACTTC.

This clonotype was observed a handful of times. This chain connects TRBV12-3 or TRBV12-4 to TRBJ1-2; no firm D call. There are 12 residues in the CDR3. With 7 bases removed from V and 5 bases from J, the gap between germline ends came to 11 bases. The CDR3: CASTTSRYGYTF. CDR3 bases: TGTGCCAGCACCACGAGCCGTTATGGCTACACCTTC.

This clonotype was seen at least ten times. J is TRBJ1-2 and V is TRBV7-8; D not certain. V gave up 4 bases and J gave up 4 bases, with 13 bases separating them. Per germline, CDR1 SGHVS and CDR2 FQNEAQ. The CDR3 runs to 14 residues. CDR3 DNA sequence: TGTGCCAGCAGCTCCAGCGCACAGTTCTATGGCTACACCTTC. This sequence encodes CASSSSAQFYGYTF.

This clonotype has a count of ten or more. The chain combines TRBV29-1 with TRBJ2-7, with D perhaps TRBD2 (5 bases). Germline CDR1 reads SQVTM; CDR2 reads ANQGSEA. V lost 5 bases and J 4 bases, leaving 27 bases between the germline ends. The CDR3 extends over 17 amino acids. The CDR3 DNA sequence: TGCAGCGTTTTACCCGAACCTAAGGAGGCCTCCTCTTACGAGCAGTACTTC. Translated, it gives CSVLPEPKEASSYEQYF.

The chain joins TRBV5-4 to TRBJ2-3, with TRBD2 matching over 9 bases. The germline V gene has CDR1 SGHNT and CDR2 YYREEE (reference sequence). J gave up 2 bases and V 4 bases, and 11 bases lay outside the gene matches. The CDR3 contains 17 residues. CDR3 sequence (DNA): TGTGCCAGCAGCCCCCCCCCAGCTAGCGGGGTCACAGATACGCAGTATTTT. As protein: CASSPPPASGVTDTQYF.

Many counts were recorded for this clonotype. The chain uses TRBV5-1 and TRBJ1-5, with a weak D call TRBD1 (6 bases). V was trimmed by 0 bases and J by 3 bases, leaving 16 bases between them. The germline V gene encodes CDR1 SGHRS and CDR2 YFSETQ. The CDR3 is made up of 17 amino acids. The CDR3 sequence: CASSLGFRDILNQPQHF. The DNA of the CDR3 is TGCGCCAGCAGCTTGGGGTTCCGGGACATCCTCAATCAGCCCCAGCATTTT.

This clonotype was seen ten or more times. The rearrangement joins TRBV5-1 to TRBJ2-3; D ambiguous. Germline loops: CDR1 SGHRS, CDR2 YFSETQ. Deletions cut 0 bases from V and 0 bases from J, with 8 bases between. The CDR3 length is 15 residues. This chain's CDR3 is CASSLDSPSTDTQYF. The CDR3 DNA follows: TGCGCCAGCAGCTTGGACAGCCCGAGCACAGATACGCAGTATTTT.

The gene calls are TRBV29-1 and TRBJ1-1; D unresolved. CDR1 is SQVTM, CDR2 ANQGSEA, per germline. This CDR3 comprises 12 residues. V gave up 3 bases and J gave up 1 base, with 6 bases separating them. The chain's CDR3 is CSVDRQNTEAFF. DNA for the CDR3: TGCAGCGTTGACAGACAGAACACTGAAGCTTTCTTT.

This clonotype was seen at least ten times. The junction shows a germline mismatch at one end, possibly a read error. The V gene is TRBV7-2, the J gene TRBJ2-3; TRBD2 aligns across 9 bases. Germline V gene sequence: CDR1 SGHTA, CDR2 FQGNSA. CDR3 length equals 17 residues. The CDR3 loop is CASSLSRLAVSTHTQYF. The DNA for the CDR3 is TGTGCCAGCAGCTTATCCCGACTAGCGGTCAGCACACATACGCAGTATTTT.

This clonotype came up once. CDR3 in amino acids: CASIPGAVGYNEQFF. The CDR3 DNA follows: TGTGCCAGCATCCCAGGTGCGGTGGGGTACAATGAGCAGTTCTTC. This chain connects TRBV6-1 to TRBJ2-1; D call uncertain. This CDR3 has 15 amino acids. V lost 7 bases and J 4 bases, leaving 17 bases between the germline ends. Germline CDR1 reads MNHNS; CDR2 reads SASEGT.

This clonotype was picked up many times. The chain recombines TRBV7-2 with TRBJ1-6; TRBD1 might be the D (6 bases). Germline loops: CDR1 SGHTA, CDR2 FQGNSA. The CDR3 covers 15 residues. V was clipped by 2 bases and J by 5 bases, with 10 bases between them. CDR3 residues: CASSLLNRDNSPLHF. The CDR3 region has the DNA TGTGCCAGCAGCTTACTAAACAGGGATAATTCACCCCTCCACTTT.

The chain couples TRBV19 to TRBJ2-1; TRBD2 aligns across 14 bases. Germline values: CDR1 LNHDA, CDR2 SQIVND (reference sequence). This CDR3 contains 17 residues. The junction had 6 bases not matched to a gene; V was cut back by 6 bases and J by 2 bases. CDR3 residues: CASSSGLAGGAYNEQFF. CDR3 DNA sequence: TGTGCCAGTAGCTCAGGACTAGCGGGAGGAGCCTACAATGAGCAGTTCTTC. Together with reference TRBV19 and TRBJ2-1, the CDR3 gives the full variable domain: DGGITQSPKYLFRKEGQNVTLSCEQNLNHDAMYWYRQDPGQGLRLIYYSQIVNDFQKGDIAEGYSVSREKKESFPLTVTSAQKNPTAFYLCASSSGLAGGAYNEQFFGPGTRLTVL.

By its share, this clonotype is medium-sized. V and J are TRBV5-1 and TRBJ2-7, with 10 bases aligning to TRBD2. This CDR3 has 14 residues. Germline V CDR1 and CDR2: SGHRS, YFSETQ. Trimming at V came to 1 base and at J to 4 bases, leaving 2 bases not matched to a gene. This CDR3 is CASSLLAGVYEQYF. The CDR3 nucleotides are TGCGCCAGCAGCTTGCTAGCGGGAGTTTACGAGCAGTACTTC.

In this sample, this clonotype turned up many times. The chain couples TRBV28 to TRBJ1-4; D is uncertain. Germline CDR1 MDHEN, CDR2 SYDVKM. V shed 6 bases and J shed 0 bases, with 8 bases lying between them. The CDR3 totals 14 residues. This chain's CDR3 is CASSQTATNEKLFF. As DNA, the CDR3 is TGTGCCAGCAGCCAAACTGCAACTAATGAAAAACTGTTTTTT.

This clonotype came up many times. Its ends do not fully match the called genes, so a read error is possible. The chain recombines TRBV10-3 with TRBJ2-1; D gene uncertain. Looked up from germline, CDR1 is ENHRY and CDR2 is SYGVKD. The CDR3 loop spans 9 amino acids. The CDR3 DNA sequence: TGTGCCATCAGTGAAGAAGTAGTCTTC. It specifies CAISEEVVF.

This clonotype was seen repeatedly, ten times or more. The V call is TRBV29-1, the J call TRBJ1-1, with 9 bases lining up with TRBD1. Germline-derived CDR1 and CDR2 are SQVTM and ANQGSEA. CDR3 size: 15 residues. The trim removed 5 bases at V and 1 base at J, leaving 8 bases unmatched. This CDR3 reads CSVQGQGGGNTEAFF. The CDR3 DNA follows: TGCAGCGTTCAGGGACAGGGCGGGGGGAACACTGAAGCTTTCTTT.

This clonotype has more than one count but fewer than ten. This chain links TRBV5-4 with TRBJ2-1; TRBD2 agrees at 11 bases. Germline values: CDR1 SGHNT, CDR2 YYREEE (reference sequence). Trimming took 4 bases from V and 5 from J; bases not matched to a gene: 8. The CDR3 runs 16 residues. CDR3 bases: TGTGCCAGCAGCCCTGTAGCGGGAGGGATCGACAATGAGCAGTTCTTC. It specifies CASSPVAGGIDNEQFF.

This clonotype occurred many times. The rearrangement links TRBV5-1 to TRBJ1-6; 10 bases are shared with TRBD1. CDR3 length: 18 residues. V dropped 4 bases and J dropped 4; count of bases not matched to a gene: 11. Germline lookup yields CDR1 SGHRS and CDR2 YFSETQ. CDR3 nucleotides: TGCGCCAGCAGCGAGAATTACGGGACAGGGGATTATAATTCACCCCTCCACTTT. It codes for CASSENYGTGDYNSPLHF. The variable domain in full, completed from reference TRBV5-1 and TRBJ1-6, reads KAGVTQTPRYLIKTRGQQVTLSCSPISGHRSVSWYQQTPGQGLQFLFEYFSETQRNKGNFPGRFSGRQFSNSRSEMNVSTLELGDSALYLCASSENYGTGDYNSPLHFGNGTRLTVT.

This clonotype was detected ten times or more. The CDR3 spells CASSSYRGPNTEAFF. The CDR3 coding sequence is TGTGCCAGCAGTTCGTACAGGGGGCCGAACACTGAAGCTTTCTTT. The chain couples TRBV27 to TRBJ1-1; 9 positions agree with TRBD1. The CDR3 is 15 residues long. The V segment lost 4 bases and the J segment 1 base; nucleotides outside the gene matches: 4. Germline V lookup: CDR1 MNHEY, CDR2 SMNVEV (reference sequence).